Shown below are 27 T cell receptor beta chains from a single sample sequenced in a study of T cell repertoires in cytomegalovirus infection. MiXCR was run by TCRdb on the reads, yielding one entry per CDR3 protein. The top ten hold around 8.6% of the sample, which has about 360,000 distinct CDR3 sequences, 15% to 20% seen once. The sample consisted of PBMCs. These receptors all come from a human donor in good health (CMV status not recorded). Some clones in this sample may be carry-over from other donors' samples.

V and J are TRBV28 and TRBJ1-5; 7 bases map to TRBD1. The CDR3 totals 12 residues. With 6 bases clipped from V and 6 bases from J, the junction kept 2 bases outside the gene matches. Germline V gene sequence: CDR1 MDHEN, CDR2 SYDVKM. CDR3 protein: CASRTGFQPQHF. For the CDR3, the DNA is TGTGCCAGCAGGACAGGGTTTCAGCCCCAGCATTTT. The full variable domain, completed using reference TRBV28 and TRBJ1-5, is DVKVTQSSRYLVKRTGEKVFLECVQDMDHENMFWYRQDPGLGLRLIYFSYDVKMKEKGDIPEGYSVSREKKERFSLILESASTNQTSMYLCASRTGFQPQHFGDGTRLSIL.

The CDR3 loop is CASTTLGTEAFF. DNA of the CDR3: TGTGCCAGCACGACCCTAGGCACTGAAGCTTTCTTT. The genes are TRBV12-3 or TRBV12-4 and TRBJ1-1; D gene uncertain. Trimming stripped 7 bases from V and 4 bases from J, with 10 bases between. The CDR3 is 12 amino acids.

In this sample, this clonotype turned up many times. The chain couples TRBV7-2 to TRBJ1-2; the D gene is possibly TRBD1 (6 bases). CDR3 length: 14 amino acids. Germline CDR1 reads SGHTA; CDR2 reads FQGNSA. Deletions cut 1 base from V and 4 bases from J, with 10 bases between. The CDR3: CASSLGGQFYGYTF. The CDR3 DNA is TGTGCCAGCAGCTTAGGCGGACAGTTCTATGGCTACACCTTC. Full variable domain (outside the CDR3, taken from reference TRBV7-2 and TRBJ1-2): GAGVSQSPSNKVTEKGKDVELRCDPISGHTALYWYRQSLGQGLEFLIYFQGNSAPDKSGLPSDRFSAERTGGSVSTLTIQRTQQEDSAVYLCASSLGGQFYGYTFGSGTRLTVV.

This clonotype was found many times. The chain is built from TRBV6-5 and TRBJ2-7; no clear D. Deletions cut 7 bases from V and 4 bases from J, with 14 bases between. The germline CDR1 and CDR2 sequences are MNHEY and SVGAGI. The CDR3 has 13 amino acids. The CDR3 DNA is TGTGCCAGCACCGGACCTCATACTTACGAGCAGTACTTC. Residues: CASTGPHTYEQYF.

This clonotype appeared many times. The CDR3 sequence: CASSPPGAYEQYF. The CDR3, as DNA: TGTGCCAGCAGCCCCCCGGGGGCCTACGAGCAGTACTTC. This chain links TRBV7-9 with TRBJ2-7; D perhaps matches TRBD2 (6 bases). Deletions cut 5 bases from V and 2 bases from J, with 10 bases between. The CDR3 runs to 13 residues. In germline, CDR1 is SEHNR, CDR2 FQNEAQ (reference sequence).

This clonotype was picked up many times. This chain joins TRBV7-6 and TRBJ1-4, with D uncertain. Germline V gene lookup returns CDR1 SGHVS and CDR2 FNYEAQ. The CDR3 has 12 amino acids. Deletions cut 5 bases from V and 6 bases from J, with 7 bases between. The DNA of the CDR3 is TGTGCCAGCAGCCTCCCCGATGAAAAACTGTTTTTT. Translation gives CASSLPDEKLFF.

The J gene is TRBJ2-1, the V gene TRBV7-8; no firm D call. The CDR3 has 11 residues. Per the germline V gene, CDR1 is SGHVS and CDR2 is FQNEAQ. Trimming left V 1 base short and J 12 bases short, with 7 bases between. The CDR3 DNA is TGTGCCAGCAGCTTAGACCTCGGGCAGTTCTTC. This gives the protein CASSLDLGQFF.

This clonotype was observed a few times. J is TRBJ1-1 and V is TRBV7-8, with D perhaps matching TRBD1 (6 bases). Germline CDR1 reads SGHVS; CDR2 reads FQNEAQ. The CDR3 has 11 residues. The V end lost 4 bases, the J end lost 11 bases, and 11 bases lay between the germline ends. The CDR3: CASSSHQGAFF. In DNA form, the CDR3 reads TGTGCCAGCAGCTCCCACCAGGGGGCTTTCTTT. The variable domain in full, completed from reference TRBV7-8 and TRBJ1-1, reads GAGVSQSPRYKVAKRGQDVALRCDPISGHVSLFWYQQALGQGPEFLTYFQNEAQLDKSGLPSDRFFAERPEGSVSTLKIQRTQQEDSAVYLCASSSHQGAFFGQGTRLTVV.

The V and J genes are TRBV7-8 and TRBJ1-1; D perhaps matches TRBD1 (5 bases). V was cut by 3 bases and J by 10 bases, with 12 bases left in between. Germline V gives CDR1 SGHVS, CDR2 FQNEAQ. CDR3 length: 12 amino acids. CDR3 nucleotide sequence: TGTGCCAGCAGCTTCGAGGGGCTAAGAGCTTTCTTT. Its translation: CASSFEGLRAFF. The whole variable domain, filled in from reference TRBV7-8 and TRBJ1-1, reads GAGVSQSPRYKVAKRGQDVALRCDPISGHVSLFWYQQALGQGPEFLTYFQNEAQLDKSGLPSDRFFAERPEGSVSTLKIQRTQQEDSAVYLCASSFEGLRAFFGQGTRLTVV.

A few counts support this clonotype. This chain uses TRBV7-6 with TRBJ2-1; a weak D match, TRBD1 (5 bases). With 1 base removed from V and 2 bases from J, the gap between germline ends came to 12 bases. The CDR3 length is 16 residues. The germline gives CDR1 SGHVS, CDR2 FNYEAQ. The CDR3 loop is CASSLGGRVAYNEQFF. CDR3 bases: TGTGCCAGCAGCTTAGGAGGCAGGGTAGCCTACAATGAGCAGTTCTTC.

The J gene is TRBJ1-5, the V gene TRBV20-1; maybe TRBD1 (6 bases). Trimming took 0 bases from V and 4 from J, leaving 16 bases between them. There are 16 residues in the CDR3. Germline V gene sequence: CDR1 DFQATT, CDR2 SNEGSKA (reference sequence). For the CDR3, the DNA is TGCAGTGCTAGAGATGGTGGTAGAGGGGGAAATCAGCCCCAGCATTTT. It yields the protein CSARDGGRGGNQPQHF.

This clonotype was counted many times. The chain joins TRBV6-1 to TRBJ2-2; 7 bases are shared with TRBD2. V lost 5 bases to trimming and J lost 4 bases; unmatched junction nucleotides: 4. This CDR3 region has 14 residues. The germline gives CDR1 MNHNS, CDR2 SASEGT. The CDR3 DNA sequence: TGTGCCAGCAGTCGGGACTACTCCACCGGGGAGCTGTTTTTT. Translation gives CASSRDYSTGELFF.

This clonotype was counted ten times or more. The chain is built from TRBV12-3 or TRBV12-4 and TRBJ2-3; D is possibly TRBD2 (5 bases). V shed 6 bases and J shed 3 bases, with 10 bases lying between them. The CDR3 has 13 amino acids. The CDR3 nucleotides read TGTGCCAGCAGCTTATCGGGAACAGATACGCAGTATTTT. Encoded protein: CASSLSGTDTQYF.

The sample holds many counts of this clonotype. The rearrangement uses TRBV7-2 and TRBJ2-3, with D perhaps matching TRBD2 (5 bases). The CDR3 spans 14 residues. Trimming took off 5 bases at V and 2 bases at J, with 11 bases between the two ends. CDR1 SGHTA and CDR2 FQGNSA come from the germline V gene. CDR3 protein: CASSPRGYTDTQYF. The CDR3 bases are TGTGCCAGCAGCCCTCGGGGATACACAGATACGCAGTATTTT.

In this sample, this clonotype turned up a few times. The chain links TRBV23-1 to TRBJ2-7; unclear D gene. TRBV23-1 is annotated as an ORF whose role is uncertain. This CDR3 has 13 amino acids. Trimming stripped 7 bases from V and 7 bases from J, with 17 bases between. This chain's CDR3 is CASTNDIGGEQYF. For the CDR3, the DNA is TGCGCCAGCACCAACGACATCGGTGGAGAGCAGTACTTC.

Only one count was recorded for this clonotype. The CDR3, as DNA: TGTGCCAGAAGCCGGACAGACAATCAGCCCCAGCATTTT. Translating gives CARSRTDNQPQHF. The chain recombines TRBV5-3 with TRBJ1-5; D perhaps matches TRBD1 (6 bases). TRBV5-3 is labeled an ORF, and its function is uncertain. V lost 4 bases, J lost 3 bases, and 8 bases lay in between. The CDR3 is 13 amino acids.

V and J are TRBV28 and TRBJ1-5; D ambiguous. The ends were cut back, 3 bases at V and 5 bases at J, with 14 bases in the middle. CDR3 size: 15 residues. From germline, CDR1 is MDHEN and CDR2 SYDVKM. CDR3 loop: CASSLPGVPDQPQHF. The CDR3 nucleotides read TGTGCCAGCAGTTTGCCGGGAGTCCCGGATCAGCCCCAGCATTTT.

The V and J genes are TRBV10-3 and TRBJ1-5; D is possibly TRBD1 (6 bases). Per the germline V gene, CDR1 is ENHRY and CDR2 is SYGVKD. V was cut by 6 bases and J by 0 bases, with 12 bases left in between. The CDR3 loop spans 15 amino acids. The DNA of the CDR3 is TGTGCCATCAGCCCGACAGGCTATAGCAATCAGCCCCAGCATTTT. The encoded protein is CAISPTGYSNQPQHF.

This clonotype was observed at least ten times. The chain couples TRBV12-3 or TRBV12-4 to TRBJ2-1; weak D call: TRBD2 (7 bases). V lost 1 base and J 4 bases, leaving 11 bases between the germline ends. CDR3 length: 15 residues. CDR3 nucleotides: TGTGCCAGCAGTTTAGGGCGGGGGCTATACAATGAGCAGTTCTTC. This translates into CASSLGRGLYNEQFF.

This chain connects TRBV12-3 or TRBV12-4 to TRBJ1-5, with D perhaps matching TRBD1 (6 bases). Trimming left V 3 bases short and J 5 bases short, with 14 bases between. The CDR3 runs to 15 residues. CDR3 sequence: CASSLGANPYQPQHF. Here the CDR3 DNA reads TGTGCCAGCAGTTTGGGGGCCAACCCTTATCAGCCCCAGCATTTT.

For this clonotype: A much larger clone sits a single nucleotide away, making a read error possible. DNA for the CDR3: TGTGTCAGCAGCTTAGCGGCGGGAGTTTCCCACGAGCAGTACTTC. Its translation: CVSSLAAGVSHEQYF. J is TRBJ2-7 and V is TRBV7-8, with 7 bases aligning to TRBD2. This CDR3 spans 15 amino acids. Germline-derived CDR1 and CDR2 are SGHVS and FQNEAQ.

This clonotype was observed a few times. The rearrangement joins TRBV12-3 or TRBV12-4 to TRBJ1-2; D unclear. The CDR3 contains 15 residues. The ends were cut back, 5 bases at V and 4 bases at J, with 17 bases in the middle. This chain's CDR3 is CASSRFLGQTYGYTF. For the CDR3, the DNA is TGTGCCAGCAGTCGCTTCTTGGGTCAAACCTATGGCTACACCTTC.

The chain employs TRBV28 and TRBJ2-6; D not certain. CDR1 and CDR2 (germline): MDHEN, SYDVKM. The CDR3 loop spans 14 amino acids. Trimming cost V 6 bases and J 2 bases, with 8 bases left between them. The CDR3 nucleotides are TGTGCCAGCAGATCCTTAGCTGGGGCCAACGTCCTGACTTTC. Encoded protein: CASRSLAGANVLTF.

This clonotype turned up a few times. This chain joins TRBV5-4 and TRBJ2-7; 8 nucleotides agree with TRBD2. J lost 5 bases, V lost 0 bases, and 7 bases had no gene match. This CDR3 is 15 amino acids long. CDR1 is SGHNT and CDR2 is YYREEE in the germline V gene (reference sequence). CDR3 loop: CASSLAGGGRNEQYF. In DNA, the CDR3 is TGTGCCAGCAGCTTGGCCGGGGGGGGCCGGAACGAGCAGTACTTC.

This clonotype was seen many times. The rearrangement uses TRBV7-2 and TRBJ2-1, with 8 positions matching TRBD2. Trimming cost V 1 base and J 3 bases; bases outside gene matches: 5. The CDR3 covers 16 residues. Germline-derived CDR1 and CDR2 are SGHTA and FQGNSA. CDR3 residues: CASSLVRGGFYNEQFF. The CDR3 nucleotides read TGTGCCAGCAGCTTAGTTCGGGGGGGCTTCTACAATGAGCAGTTCTTC.

This clonotype has a count of ten or more. This sequence joins TRBV7-2 and TRBJ2-3; D is ambiguous. Germline CDR1 is SGHTA and CDR2 is FQGNSA. The V gene lost 8 bases and the J gene lost 0 bases, with 9 bases spanning the gap. This CDR3 region has 13 residues. The CDR3 sequence: CASSTVSTDTQYF. CDR3 nucleotide sequence: TGTGCCAGCTCAACCGTTAGCACAGATACGCAGTATTTT.

This rearrangement joins TRBV10-3 to TRBJ2-3, with a possible D match to TRBD1 (5 bases). V gave up 4 bases and J gave up 4 bases, with 15 bases separating them. The CDR3 length is 15 residues. In germline, CDR1 is ENHRY, CDR2 SYGVKD. CDR3: CAISGGLRVADTQYF. CDR3 coding DNA: TGTGCCATCAGTGGGGGTCTCAGGGTGGCAGATACGCAGTATTTT.